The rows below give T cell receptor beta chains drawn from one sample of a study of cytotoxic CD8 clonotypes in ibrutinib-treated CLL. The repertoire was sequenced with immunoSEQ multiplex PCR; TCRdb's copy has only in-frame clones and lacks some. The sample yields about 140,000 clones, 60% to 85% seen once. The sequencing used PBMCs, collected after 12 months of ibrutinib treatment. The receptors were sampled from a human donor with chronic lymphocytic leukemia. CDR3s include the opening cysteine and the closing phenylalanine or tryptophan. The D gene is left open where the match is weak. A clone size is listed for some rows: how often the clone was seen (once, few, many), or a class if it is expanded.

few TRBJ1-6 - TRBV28 TGTGCCAGCAGACAAGATTCACCCCTCCACTTT CASRQDSPLHF
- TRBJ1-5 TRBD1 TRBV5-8 TGTGCCAGCAGCCAGGGACAGGGTAACAATCAGCCCCAGCATTTT CASSQGQGNNQPQHF
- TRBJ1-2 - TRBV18 TGTGCCAGCTCACCACTTCTGCGTCGGGGCGCCGATGGCTACACCTTC CASSPLLRRGADGYTF
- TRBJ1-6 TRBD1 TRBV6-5 TGTGCCAGCAGCCGGGACAGCCTTAATTCACCCCTCCACTTT CASSRDSLNSPLHF
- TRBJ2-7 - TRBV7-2 TGTGCCAGCAGCTTTGTTGCGAGCCAAGACACAGAGCAGTACTTC CASSFVASQDTEQYF
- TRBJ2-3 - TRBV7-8 TGTGCCAGCAGCTTAACTGGAACAGATACGCAGTATTTT CASSLTGTDTQYF
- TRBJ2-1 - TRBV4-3 TGCGCCAGCAGCCAAGTCCTATACAATGAGCAGTTCTTC CASSQVLYNEQFF
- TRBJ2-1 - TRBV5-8 TGTGCCAGCAGCCCGGAGGAGTACTACAATGAGCAGTTCTTC CASSPEEYYNEQFF
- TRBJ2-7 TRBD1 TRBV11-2 TGTGCCAGCAGCTTAGCCCCGACAGGGGATAGTTACGAGCAGTACTTC CASSLAPTGDSYEQYF
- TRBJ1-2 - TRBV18 TGTGCCAGCTCACCCCCGGGACTCCTTTCTCCCAACTATGGCTACACCTTC CASSPPGLLSPNYGYTF
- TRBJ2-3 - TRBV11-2 TGTGCCAGCAGCTTCGCAGGGTTTTCTAGCACAGATACGCAGTATTTT CASSFAGFSSTDTQYF
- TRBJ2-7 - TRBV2 TGTGCCAGCAGTGCGGGGGCTAACGAGCAGTACTTC CASSAGANEQYF
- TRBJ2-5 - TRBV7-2 TGTGCCAGCAGTCTAATGGGGGGGCCGGGAGAGACCCAGTACTTC CASSLMGGPGETQYF
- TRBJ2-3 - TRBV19 TGTGCCAGTAGTATAATTCTGGCGGACAAAAGCACAGATACGCAGTATTTT CASSIILADKSTDTQYF
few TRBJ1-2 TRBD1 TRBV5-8 TGTGCCAGCAGCGATCCGGGACAGGGGAACTATGGCTACACCTTC CASSDPGQGNYGYTF
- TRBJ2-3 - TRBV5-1 TGCGCCAGCAGCTTGTTGATAGGGACAGATACGCAGTATTTT CASSLLIGTDTQYF
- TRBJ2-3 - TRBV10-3 TGTGCCATCAGTGACACAGATACGCAGTATTTT CAISDTDTQYF
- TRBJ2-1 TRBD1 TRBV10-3 TGTGCCACCGAATTGGCAGGGGGTAATGAGCAGTTCTTC CATELAGGNEQFF
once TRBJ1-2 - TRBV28 TGTGCCAGCAGTTTAAGTCTCTATGGCTACACCTTC CASSLSLYGYTF
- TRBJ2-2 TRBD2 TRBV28 TGTGCCAGCAGGCTAGCGGGAGACACCGGGGAGCTGTTTTTT CASRLAGDTGELFF
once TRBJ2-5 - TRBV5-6 TGTGCCAGCAGCTTGGAAATTGCAGCTACGATATTAGATAAAGAGACCCAGTACTTC CASSLEIAATILDKETQYF
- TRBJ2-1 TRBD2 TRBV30 TGTGCCTGGAGTCAGGGACTAGCGGGACCCCTCAATGAGCAGTTCTTC CAWSQGLAGPLNEQFF
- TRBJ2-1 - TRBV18 TGTGCCAGCTCACCACAAACAGGGGGGGCCTACAATGAGCAGTTCTTC CASSPQTGGAYNEQFF
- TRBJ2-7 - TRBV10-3 TGTGCCAACGGGGACCATATTTACGAGCAGTACTTC CANGDHIYEQYF
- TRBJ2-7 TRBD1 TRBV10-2 TGTGCCAGCAGCTGGGACAGGACCAACGAGCAGTACTTC CASSWDRTNEQYF
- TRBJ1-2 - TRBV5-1 TGCGCCAGCAGCTTCCAAAATACAGGGAACTATGGCTACACCTTC CASSFQNTGNYGYTF
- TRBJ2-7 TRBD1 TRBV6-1 TGTGCCAGCAGTGACGGACAGGGGACCTACGAGCAGTACTTC CASSDGQGTYEQYF
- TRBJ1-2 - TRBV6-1 TGTGCCAGCAGTGAAGAGGGCCGGTATGGCTACACCTTC CASSEEGRYGYTF
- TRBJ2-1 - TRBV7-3 TGTGCCAGCAGCTACGGGATGGGGCTGGTACCGAGCAATGAGCAGTTCTTC CASSYGMGLVPSNEQFF
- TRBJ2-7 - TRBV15 TGTGCCACCAGCAGGGCCCCTTTGTACGAGCAGTACTTC CATSRAPLYEQYF
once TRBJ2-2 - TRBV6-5 TGTGCCAGCAGTTACTCGAAACACGGGGAGCTGTTTTTT CASSYSKHGELFF
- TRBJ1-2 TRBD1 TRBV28 TGTGCCAGCAGTTCAGGGACAGGGGACTATGGCTACACCTTC CASSSGTGDYGYTF
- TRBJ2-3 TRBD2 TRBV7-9 TGTGCCAGCAGCTTAAGGAGACTAGCGGGGGAGACCACAGATACGCAGTATTTT CASSLRRLAGETTDTQYF
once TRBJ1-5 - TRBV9 TGTGCCAGCAGCGGAGGGGGTAGCAATCAGCCCCAGCATTTT CASSGGGSNQPQHF
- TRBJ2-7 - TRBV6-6 TGTGCCAGCAGTTACGCTGGGGGACGACGGTACTTC CASSYAGGRRYF
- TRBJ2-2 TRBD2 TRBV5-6 TGTGCCAGCAGCTTCTTTGCGGGAGACACCGGGGAGCTGTTTTTT CASSFFAGDTGELFF
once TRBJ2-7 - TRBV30 TGTGCCTGGAGTGTAGGGGCCGAGCAGTACTTC CAWSVGAEQYF
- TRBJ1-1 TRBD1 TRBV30 TGTGCCTGGACCCACCGGGACAGGGAGACTGAAGCTTTCTTT CAWTHRDRETEAFF
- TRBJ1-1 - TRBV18 TGTGCCAGCACCACAGGGAACACTGAAGCTTTCTTT CASTTGNTEAFF
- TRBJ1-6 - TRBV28 TGTGCCAGCAGGGGGAGGGCAGGGTCACCCCTCCACTTT CASRGRAGSPLHF
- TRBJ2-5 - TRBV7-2 TGTGCCAGCACAGAGACACCCTGGGAGACCCAGTACTTC CASTETPWETQYF
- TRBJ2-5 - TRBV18 TGTGCCAGCTCAGGTAGAGAGACCCAGTACTTC CASSGRETQYF
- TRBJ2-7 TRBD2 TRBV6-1 TGTGCCAGCAGTGAAGAGCGGGGTTCCTACGAGCAGTACTTC CASSEERGSYEQYF
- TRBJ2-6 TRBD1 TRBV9 TGTGCCAGCAGCGTTCCACGACAGGGGGATTCCTCTGGGGCCAACGTCCTGACTTTC CASSVPRQGDSSGANVLTF
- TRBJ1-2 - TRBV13 TGTGCCAGCAGCTTAGCCCTCTCGCACTATGGCTACACCTTC CASSLALSHYGYTF
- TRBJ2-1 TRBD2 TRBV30 TGTGCCTGCGGGACTAACTCCTACAATGAGCAGTTCTTC CACGTNSYNEQFF
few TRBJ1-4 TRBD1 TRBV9 TGTGCCAGCAGCGATGTCGGGACAGGGCGGAGAAAACTGTTTTTT CASSDVGTGRRKLFF
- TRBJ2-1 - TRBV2 TGTGCCAGCAGGGGGGAATCCTACAATGAGCAGTTCTTC CASRGESYNEQFF
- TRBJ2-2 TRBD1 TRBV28 TGTGCCAGCAGCCGAACGACAGGGGTCGGAAACACCGGGGAGCTGTTTTTT CASSRTTGVGNTGELFF
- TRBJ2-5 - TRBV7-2 TGTGCCAGCAGCTCACAGGGTCCTGGAGAGACCCAGTACTTC CASSSQGPGETQYF